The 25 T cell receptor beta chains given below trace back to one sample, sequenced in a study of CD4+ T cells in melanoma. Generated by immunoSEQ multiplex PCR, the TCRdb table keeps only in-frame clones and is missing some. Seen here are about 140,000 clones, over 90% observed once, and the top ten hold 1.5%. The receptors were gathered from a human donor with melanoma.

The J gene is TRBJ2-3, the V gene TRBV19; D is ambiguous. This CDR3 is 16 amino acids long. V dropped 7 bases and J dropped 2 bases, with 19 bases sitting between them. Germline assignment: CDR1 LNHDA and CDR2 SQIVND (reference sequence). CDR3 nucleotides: TGTGCCAGTACCCCTTGGGCCAGAGAATTCACAGATACGCAGTATTTT. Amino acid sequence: CASTPWAREFTDTQYF.

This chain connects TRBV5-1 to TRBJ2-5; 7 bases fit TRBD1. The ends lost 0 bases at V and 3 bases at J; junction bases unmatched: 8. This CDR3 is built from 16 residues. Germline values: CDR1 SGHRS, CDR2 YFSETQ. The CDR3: CASSLGTGASEETQYF. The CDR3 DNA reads TGCGCCAGCAGCTTGGGGACAGGAGCCAGCGAAGAGACCCAGTACTTC.

This CDR3 is CASSNPPGTGGKWTEAFF. The CDR3 coding sequence is TGTGCCAGTAGTAACCCTCCCGGGACAGGGGGCAAGTGGACTGAAGCTTTCTTT. This sequence joins TRBV19 and TRBJ1-1, with TRBD1 matching over 12 bases. Trimming cost V 4 bases and J 5 bases; bases outside gene matches: 14. The CDR3 runs to 18 residues. Per germline, CDR1 LNHDA and CDR2 SQIVND (reference sequence). Full variable domain (missing parts from reference TRBV19 and TRBJ1-1): DGGITQSPKYLFRKEGQNVTLSCEQNLNHDAMYWYRQDPGQGLRLIYYSQIVNDFQKGDIAEGYSVSREKKESFPLTVTSAQKNPTAFYLCASSNPPGTGGKWTEAFFGQGTRLTVV.

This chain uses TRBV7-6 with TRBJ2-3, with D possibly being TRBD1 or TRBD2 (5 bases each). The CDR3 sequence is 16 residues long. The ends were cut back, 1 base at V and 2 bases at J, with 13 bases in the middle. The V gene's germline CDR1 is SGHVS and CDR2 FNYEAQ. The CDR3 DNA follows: TGTGCCAGCAGCTTAGGAGGGGTCCCTACCACAGATACGCAGTATTTT. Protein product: CASSLGGVPTTDTQYF. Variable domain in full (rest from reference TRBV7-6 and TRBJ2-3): GAGVSQSPRYKVTKRGQDVALRCDPISGHVSLYWYRQALGQGPEFLTYFNYEAQQDKSGLPNDRFSAERPEGSISTLTIQRTEQRDSAMYRCASSLGGVPTTDTQYFGPGTRLTVL.

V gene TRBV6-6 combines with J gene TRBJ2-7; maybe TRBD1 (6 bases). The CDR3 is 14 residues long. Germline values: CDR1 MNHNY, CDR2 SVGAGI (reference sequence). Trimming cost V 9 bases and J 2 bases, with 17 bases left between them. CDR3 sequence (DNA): TGTGCCAGTACTGCCGGGACACCTGCCTACGAGCAGTACTTC. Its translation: CASTAGTPAYEQYF.

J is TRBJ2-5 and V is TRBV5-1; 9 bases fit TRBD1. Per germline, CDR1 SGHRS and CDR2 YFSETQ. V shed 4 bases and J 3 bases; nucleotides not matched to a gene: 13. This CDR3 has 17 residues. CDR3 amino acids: CASSPTPPGQGKETQYF. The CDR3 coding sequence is TGCGCCAGCAGCCCCACGCCGCCGGGACAGGGAAAAGAGACCCAGTACTTC.

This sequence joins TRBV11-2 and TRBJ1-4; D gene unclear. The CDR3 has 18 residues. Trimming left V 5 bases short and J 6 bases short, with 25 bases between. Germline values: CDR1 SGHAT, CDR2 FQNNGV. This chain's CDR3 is CASSATWSQPSTHEKLFF. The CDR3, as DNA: TGTGCCAGCAGCGCGACCTGGTCCCAGCCGTCCACTCATGAAAAACTGTTTTTT.

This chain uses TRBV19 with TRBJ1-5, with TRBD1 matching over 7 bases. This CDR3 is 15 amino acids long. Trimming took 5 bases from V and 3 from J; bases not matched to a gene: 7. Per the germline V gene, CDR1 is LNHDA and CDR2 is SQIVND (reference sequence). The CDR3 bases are TGTGCCAGTAGTCACAGGGGTAGGGACAATCAGCCCCAGCATTTT. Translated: CASSHRGRDNQPQHF.

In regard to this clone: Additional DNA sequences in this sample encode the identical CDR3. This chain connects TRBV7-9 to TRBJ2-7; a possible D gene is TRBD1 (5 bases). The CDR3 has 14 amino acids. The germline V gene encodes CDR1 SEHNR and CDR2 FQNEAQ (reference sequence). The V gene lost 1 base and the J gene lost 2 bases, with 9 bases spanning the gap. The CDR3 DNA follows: TGTGCCAGCAGCTTAGGAACAGGACCCTACGAGCAGTACTTC. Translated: CASSLGTGPYEQYF.

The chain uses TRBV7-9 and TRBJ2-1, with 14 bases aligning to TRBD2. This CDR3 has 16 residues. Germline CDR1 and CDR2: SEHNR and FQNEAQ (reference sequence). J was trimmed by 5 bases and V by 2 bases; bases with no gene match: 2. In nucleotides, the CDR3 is TGTGCCAGCAGCTTACGGACTAGCGGGGGGCACAATGAGCAGTTCTTC. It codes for CASSLRTSGGHNEQFF.

The CDR3 is CASSLENRNTGELFF. The CDR3, as DNA: TGTGCCAGCAGCTTAGAAAACAGGAACACCGGGGAGCTGTTTTTT. The genes are TRBV7-3 and TRBJ2-2, with D uncertain. V lost 2 bases and J lost 1, with 8 bases in between. Germline V gene data show CDR1 as SGHTA and CDR2 as FQGTGA. The CDR3 is 15 residues long. Full variable domain (outside the CDR3, taken from reference TRBV7-3 and TRBJ2-2): GAGVSQTPSNKVTEKGKYVELRCDPISGHTALYWYRQSLGQGPEFLIYFQGTGAADDSGLPNDRFFAVRPEGSVSTLKIQRTERGDSAVYLCASSLENRNTGELFFGEGSRLTVL.

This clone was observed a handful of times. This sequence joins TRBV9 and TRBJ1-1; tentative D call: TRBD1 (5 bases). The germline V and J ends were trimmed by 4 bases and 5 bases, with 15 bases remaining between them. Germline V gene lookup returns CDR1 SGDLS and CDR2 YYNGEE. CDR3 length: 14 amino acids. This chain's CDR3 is CASSRLDSLTEAFF. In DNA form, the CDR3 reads TGTGCCAGCAGCCGACTTGACAGTCTAACTGAAGCTTTCTTT.

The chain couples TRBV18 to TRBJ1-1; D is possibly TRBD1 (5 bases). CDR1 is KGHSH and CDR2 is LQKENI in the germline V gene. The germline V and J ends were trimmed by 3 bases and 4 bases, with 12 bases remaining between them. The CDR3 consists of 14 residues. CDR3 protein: CASSPLGEVTEAFF. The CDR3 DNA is TGTGCCAGCTCACCTCTAGGGGAGGTCACTGAAGCTTTCTTT.

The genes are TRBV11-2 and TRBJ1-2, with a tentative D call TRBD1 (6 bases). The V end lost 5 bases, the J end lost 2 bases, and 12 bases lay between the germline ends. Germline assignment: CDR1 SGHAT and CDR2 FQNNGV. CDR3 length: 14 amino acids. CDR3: CASSKLGGNYGYTF. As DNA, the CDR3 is TGTGCCAGCAGCAAACTAGGGGGGAACTATGGCTACACCTTC.

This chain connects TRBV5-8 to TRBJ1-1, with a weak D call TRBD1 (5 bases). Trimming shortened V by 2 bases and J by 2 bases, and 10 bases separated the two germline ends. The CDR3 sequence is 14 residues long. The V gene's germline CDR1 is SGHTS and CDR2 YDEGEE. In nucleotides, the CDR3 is TGTGCCAGCAGCTTAGCAGGGCGTAACACTGAAGCTTTCTTT. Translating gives CASSLAGRNTEAFF. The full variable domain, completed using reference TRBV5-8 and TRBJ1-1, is EAGVTQSPTHLIKTRGQQATLRCSPISGHTSVYWYQQALGLGLQFLLWYDEGEERNRGNFPPRFSGRQFPNYSSELNVNALELEDSALYLCASSLAGRNTEAFFGQGTRLTVV.

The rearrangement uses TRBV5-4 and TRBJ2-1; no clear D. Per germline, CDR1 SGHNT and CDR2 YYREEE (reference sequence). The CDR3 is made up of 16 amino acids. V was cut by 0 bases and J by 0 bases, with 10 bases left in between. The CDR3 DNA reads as TGTGCCAGCAGCTTGGAGAGCACTCGCTCCTACAATGAGCAGTTCTTC. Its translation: CASSLESTRSYNEQFF.

DNA of the CDR3: TGTGCTAGTGGACCTTTGAACACTGAAGCTTTCTTT. Amino acid sequence: CASGPLNTEAFF. The V gene is TRBV12-5, the J gene TRBJ1-1; D uncertain. This CDR3 region has 12 residues. Germline V gene sequence: CDR1 LGHNT, CDR2 FRNRAP. The V end was cut by 6 bases, the J end by 0 bases, with 5 bases between.

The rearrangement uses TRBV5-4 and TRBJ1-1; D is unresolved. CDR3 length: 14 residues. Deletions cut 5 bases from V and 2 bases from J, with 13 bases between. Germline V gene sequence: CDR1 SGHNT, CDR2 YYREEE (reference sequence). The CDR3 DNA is TGTGCCAGCAGAATCAGTACAGCCAACACTGAAGCTTTCTTT. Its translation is CASRISTANTEAFF.

Here the CDR3 DNA reads TGTGCCAGCAGCGTAGGACTAGCGGGTGGAGAGCAGTTCTTC. Its translation is CASSVGLAGGEQFF. The chain uses TRBV9 and TRBJ2-1; 10 nucleotides match TRBD2. This CDR3 is 14 amino acids long. Germline CDR1 reads SGDLS; CDR2 reads YYNGEE. The ends lost 0 bases at V and 10 bases at J; junction bases unmatched: 4.

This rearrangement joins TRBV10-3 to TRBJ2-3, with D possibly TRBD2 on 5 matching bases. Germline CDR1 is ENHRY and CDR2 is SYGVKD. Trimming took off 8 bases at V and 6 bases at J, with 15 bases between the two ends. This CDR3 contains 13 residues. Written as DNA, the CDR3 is TGTGCCATCGTCGGGGAAATTGGGGATACGCAGTATTTT. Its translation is CAIVGEIGDTQYF.

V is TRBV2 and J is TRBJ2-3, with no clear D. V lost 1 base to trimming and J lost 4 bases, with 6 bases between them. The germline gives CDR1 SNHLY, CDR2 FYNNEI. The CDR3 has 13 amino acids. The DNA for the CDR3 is TGTGCCAGCAGTGAAGTTCAGGCAGATACGCAGTATTTT. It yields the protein CASSEVQADTQYF.

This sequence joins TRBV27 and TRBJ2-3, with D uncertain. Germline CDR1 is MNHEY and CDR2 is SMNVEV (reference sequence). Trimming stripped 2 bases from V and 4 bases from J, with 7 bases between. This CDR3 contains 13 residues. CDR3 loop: CASSLSLPDTQYF. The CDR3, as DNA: TGTGCCAGCAGTTTAAGTCTCCCAGATACGCAGTATTTT.

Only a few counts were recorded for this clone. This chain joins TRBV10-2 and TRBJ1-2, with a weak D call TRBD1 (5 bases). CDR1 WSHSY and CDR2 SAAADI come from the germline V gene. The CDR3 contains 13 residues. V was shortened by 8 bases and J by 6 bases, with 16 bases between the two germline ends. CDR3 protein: CASGWALGDGYTF. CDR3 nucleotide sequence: TGCGCCAGCGGGTGGGCGCTGGGGGATGGCTACACCTTC.

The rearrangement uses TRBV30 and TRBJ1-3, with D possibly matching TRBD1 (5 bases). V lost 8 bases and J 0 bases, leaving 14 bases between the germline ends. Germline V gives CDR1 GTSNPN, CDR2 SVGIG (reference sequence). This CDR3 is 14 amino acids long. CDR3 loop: CAVNRDPSGNTIYF. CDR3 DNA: TGTGCCGTAAACCGGGACCCCTCTGGAAACACCATATATTTT.

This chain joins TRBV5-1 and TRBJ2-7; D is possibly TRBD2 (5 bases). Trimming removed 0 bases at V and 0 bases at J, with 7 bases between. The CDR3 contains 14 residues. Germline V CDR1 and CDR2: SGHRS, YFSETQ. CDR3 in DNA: TGCGCCAGCAGCTTGGACGGGGTCTCCTACGAGCAGTACTTC. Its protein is CASSLDGVSYEQYF. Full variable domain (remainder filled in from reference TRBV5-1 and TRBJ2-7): KAGVTQTPRYLIKTRGQQVTLSCSPISGHRSVSWYQQTPGQGLQFLFEYFSETQRNKGNFPGRFSGRQFSNSRSEMNVSTLELGDSALYLCASSLDGVSYEQYFGPGTRLTVT.